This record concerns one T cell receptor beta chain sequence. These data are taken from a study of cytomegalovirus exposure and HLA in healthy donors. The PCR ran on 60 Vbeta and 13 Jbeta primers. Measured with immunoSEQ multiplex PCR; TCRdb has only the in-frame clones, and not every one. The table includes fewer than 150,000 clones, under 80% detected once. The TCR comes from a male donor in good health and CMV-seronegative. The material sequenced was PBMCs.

CDR3 protein: CASSLVEGRISGANVLTF. The CDR3, as DNA: TGTGCCAGCAGCTTAGTCGAGGGCAGAATCTCTGGGGCCAACGTCCTGACTTTC. The rearrangement links TRBV13 to TRBJ2-6; a weak D match, TRBD2 (5 bases). Trimming removed 1 base at V and 0 bases at J, with 13 bases between. The germline V gene encodes CDR1 PRHDT and CDR2 FYEKMQ (reference sequence). This CDR3 contains 18 residues.